This T cell receptor (beta chain) was sequenced during a study of shared clonotypes between healthy human individuals. Measured with immunoSEQ multiplex PCR; TCRdb has only the in-frame clones, and not every one. The data contain approximately 2.3 million clones, 85% to 95% of them singletons. The sequencing input was naive CD4+ T cells from PBMCs. Subset meaning: CD45RA+ positively selected. This receptor was taken from a man aged 18 to 29 in good health. Some clones in this sample may be carry-over from other donors' samples.

The CDR3 region has the DNA TGTGCCAGCAGCCGCCCCCCGGGGGACGAGCAGTACTTC. It codes for CASSRPPGDEQYF. The V call is TRBV11-3, the J call TRBJ2-7; a weak D match, TRBD2 (6 bases). V gave up 5 bases and J gave up 5 bases, with 13 bases separating them. Germline V gives CDR1 SGHNT, CDR2 YENEEA. CDR3 length: 13 amino acids.